This T cell receptor beta chain was captured in a study of CD8+ T cells in alopecia areata. Study-wide results and limits: Besides other cells, scalp samples also yield sequences of resident alphabeta T cells from normal skin.

Regarding this clone: Its antigen remains unknown.

Sequencing relied on a cDNA template that was reverse transcribed from extracted RNA. Sequenced by immunoSEQ multiplex PCR; TCRdb stores in-frame clones only, minus some. The top ten hold 18% of the sample, which has around 140,000 clones, approximately 49% seen once. V trimming: 2 bases; J trimming: 8 bases; junction bases outside the gene matches: 7. Germline V gene lookup returns CDR1 GTSNPN and CDR2 SVGIG (reference sequence). This CDR3 is 14 amino acids long. The V call is TRBV30, the J call TRBJ2-1; TRBD1 agrees at 9 bases. This specimen was CD8+ T cells sorted from blood, taken at week 0. The TCR originated in a human donor with alopecia areata. The chain's CDR3 is CAWSPGQGSHEQFF. The CDR3 region has the DNA TGTGCCTGGAGTCCGGGACAGGGTTCCCATGAGCAGTTCTTC.